This T cell receptor beta chain is from a study of blood T cell repertoires in COVID-19. Overall study context: Material from acute and convalescent COVID-19 was sourced from the United States, Italy and Spain. PBMCs, B-cell-depleted T cells, or T cells provided the cDNA or gDNA that made up the material.

Looked up from germline, CDR1 is SGHDN and CDR2 is FVKESK. The CDR3 is 17 amino acids. V was trimmed by 3 bases and J by 3 bases, leaving 18 bases between them. Per the original methods: From reference gene primer amplification, estimates of nucleated cell counts were derived. Libraries were prepared by immunoSEQ multiplex PCR; TCRdb keeps only in-frame clonotypes and omits some of them. V and J calls and clone size are given by that table; D and trimming were obtained from the DNA. This sample has about 150,000 clones, with approximately 87% found just once. This clonotype was sampled from a man aged 80 or over with acute or convalescent COVID-19. This chain uses TRBV14 with TRBJ2-1; tentative D call: TRBD2 (6 bases). What was sequenced was peripheral blood. The CDR3 spells CASSHRRASEDYNEQFF. As DNA, the CDR3 is TGTGCCAGCAGCCATCGCCGAGCTAGCGAAGACTACAATGAGCAGTTCTTC.